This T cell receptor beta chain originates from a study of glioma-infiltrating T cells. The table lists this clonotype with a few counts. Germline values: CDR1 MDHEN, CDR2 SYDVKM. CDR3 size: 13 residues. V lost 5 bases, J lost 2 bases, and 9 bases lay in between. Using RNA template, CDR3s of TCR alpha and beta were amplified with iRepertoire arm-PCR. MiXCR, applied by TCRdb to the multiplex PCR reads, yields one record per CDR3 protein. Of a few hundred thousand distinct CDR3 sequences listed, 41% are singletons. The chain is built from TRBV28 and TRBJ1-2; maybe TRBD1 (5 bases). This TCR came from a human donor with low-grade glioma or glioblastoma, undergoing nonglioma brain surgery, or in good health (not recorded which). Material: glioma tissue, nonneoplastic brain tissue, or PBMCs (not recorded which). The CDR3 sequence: CASSRDWNYGYTF. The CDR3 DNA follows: TGTGCCAGCAGTCGGGACTGGAACTATGGCTACACCTTC.